Listed here are 12 T cell receptor beta chains from one sample, sequenced in a study of molecular identifiers for immune sequencing clone quantification. TCRdb independently ran MiXCR on the PCR reads; one entry per CDR3 protein. Among 550,000 to 750,000 distinct CDR3 sequences, about 20% were seen once, and the ten largest hold 0.85%. Sequencing was done on a sample of naive CD8+ T cells from blood, with Jurkat cell RNA spiked in. Stated subset: FACS-sorted CD8+CD4-CCR7+CD45RA+ naive T cells. These receptors originate from a human donor in good health. Some libraries in this study had Jurkat cell RNA spiked in.

This clonotype was counted at least ten times. The chain employs TRBV7-6 and TRBJ2-3; D is unclear. The CDR3 totals 13 residues. The V gene's germline CDR1 is SGHVS and CDR2 FNYEAQ. Trimming shortened V by 5 bases and J by 6 bases, and 12 bases separated the two germline ends. The CDR3 DNA follows: TGTGCCAGCAGCGAAGCGTTAGCTGATACGCAGTATTTT. It is translated as CASSEALADTQYF.

Regarding this clonotype: This may stem from a read error, because a much larger clone lies one nucleotide away. J is TRBJ2-7 and V is TRBV7-2; 9 bases are a match to TRBD1. Trimming removed 8 bases from V and 2 bases from J; junction bases left unmatched: 10. This CDR3 has 15 amino acids. The germline gives CDR1 SGHTA, CDR2 FQGNSA. CDR3: CASGPGTGNPYEQYF. CDR3 DNA: TGTGCCAGCGGCCCCGGGACAGGGAATCCCTACGAGCAGTACTTC.

This clonotype came up many times. The rearrangement joins TRBV27 to TRBJ2-7; D perhaps matches TRBD2 (5 bases). Trimming removed 3 bases at V and 0 bases at J, with 9 bases between. The CDR3 covers 14 residues. In germline, CDR1 is MNHEY, CDR2 SMNVEV (reference sequence). In DNA, the CDR3 is TGTGCCAGCAGTTTCGAGGGAAGCTCCTACGAGCAGTACTTC. It encodes CASSFEGSSYEQYF.

This clonotype was observed a handful of times. The CDR3 coding sequence is TGTGCCAGCAGCTCCTGGACCCGGAGGACTAGCGGAAGCTCCTACAATGAGCAGTTCTTC. This codes for CASSSWTRRTSGSSYNEQFF. The chain couples TRBV11-3 to TRBJ2-1, with TRBD2 identical over 10 bases. Trimming cost V 4 bases and J 0 bases; bases outside gene matches: 15. Germline values: CDR1 SGHNT, CDR2 YENEEA. CDR3 size: 20 residues.

About this clonotype: A single base separates this from a much larger clone, so it may be a read error. Here the CDR3 reads CASSIALSYEQCF. CDR3 DNA sequence: TGTGCCAGTAGTATAGCCCTCTCCTACGAGCAGTGCTTC. The J gene is TRBJ2-7, the V gene TRBV19; D uncertain. The CDR3 consists of 13 residues. Germline V lookup: CDR1 LNHDA, CDR2 SQIVND (reference sequence).

This clonotype was recorded many times. The rearrangement uses TRBV11-2 and TRBJ1-1; no definite D call. Germline V lookup: CDR1 SGHAT, CDR2 FQNNGV. The V end was cut by 3 bases, the J end by 5 bases, with 10 bases between. The CDR3 totals 13 residues. DNA of the CDR3: TGTGCCAGCAGCTTTGGCTTCTGGACTGAAGCTTTCTTT. It is translated as CASSFGFWTEAFF.

The chain carries TRBV28 and TRBJ2-7; no definite D call. The CDR3 runs 14 residues. Between the trimmed V and J ends, which lost 2 bases and 13 bases, there was a span of 21 bases. Germline CDR1 and CDR2: MDHEN and SYDVKM. Here the CDR3 reads CASSLHSSYYEKYF. The CDR3 nucleotides are TGTGCCAGCAGTTTACACAGCTCCTACTACGAGAAATACTTC.

Notes on this clonotype: At one end, the junction sequence differs from germline, possibly due to a read error. The chain combines TRBV20-1 with TRBJ2-3, with D perhaps matching TRBD1 or TRBD2 (5 bases each). The CDR3 covers 16 residues. The germline CDR1 and CDR2 sequences are DFQATT and SNEGSKA (reference sequence). For the CDR3, the DNA is TGCAGTGCTAGAGATGTAGACAGCGGAAGCACAGATACGCAGTGTTTT. Translation: CSARDVDSGSTDTQCF.

This clonotype has ten or more counts. V usage is TRBV7-2 and J usage is TRBJ2-7, with D unclear. The V end lost 8 bases, the J end lost 5 bases, and 16 bases lay between the germline ends. Germline V lookup: CDR1 SGHTA, CDR2 FQGNSA. The CDR3 extends over 13 amino acids. The CDR3 DNA reads as TGTGCCAGCTCCCCGGGCTTTGGTCACGAGCAGTACTTC. Protein product: CASSPGFGHEQYF.

This clonotype has a count of ten or more. The V and J genes are TRBV13 and TRBJ2-2; the D gene could be TRBD1 or TRBD2 (5 bases each). The CDR3 covers 13 residues. V lost 5 bases and J 5 bases, leaving 9 bases between the germline ends. The V gene's germline CDR1 is PRHDT and CDR2 FYEKMQ (reference sequence). The CDR3 sequence: CASSSGTTGELFF. The CDR3 DNA reads TGTGCCAGCAGCAGTGGGACGACCGGGGAGCTGTTTTTT.

The rearrangement joins TRBV19 to TRBJ2-7, with a tentative D call TRBD2 (6 bases). This CDR3 contains 15 residues. V was shortened by 4 bases and J by 2 bases, with 15 bases between the two germline ends. The V gene's germline CDR1 is LNHDA and CDR2 SQIVND (reference sequence). Written as DNA, the CDR3 is TGTGCCAGTAGTACTATGCGGGGATCTCCCTACGAGCAGTACTTC. It specifies CASSTMRGSPYEQYF.

This clonotype showed up just a few times. V and J are TRBV28 and TRBJ2-3, with 10 bases fitting TRBD2. The V gene end was trimmed by 1 base and the J gene end by 1 base; junction bases not matched to a gene: 5. There are 17 residues in the CDR3. In germline, CDR1 is MDHEN, CDR2 SYDVKM. The CDR3 loop reads CASSLFTSGKGTDTQYF. The CDR3 DNA follows: TGTGCCAGCAGTTTATTTACTAGCGGGAAGGGCACAGATACGCAGTATTTT.